This T cell receptor (beta chain) was recorded in a study of blood T cell repertoires in COVID-19. Profiled with immunoSEQ multiplex PCR; TCRdb holds only in-frame clones, not every one. Of hundreds of thousands of clones in the sample, around 87% were seen once. This clone was recorded once. V shed 6 bases, J shed 1 base, and the junction held 12 bases outside the gene matches. The CDR3 consists of 17 residues. Germline CDR1 SQVTM, CDR2 ANQGSEA. This sequence was found in a man between 70 and 80 years old with acute or convalescent COVID-19. What was sequenced was peripheral blood. This chain links TRBV29-1 with TRBJ2-1; 10 bases align to TRBD2. The CDR3 sequence is CSVAGTSESRSYNEQFF. Written as DNA, the CDR3 is TGCAGCGTCGCCGGGACTAGCGAGTCTCGGTCCTACAATGAGCAGTTCTTC.